This entry describes one TCR beta chain. Its target is not known. This sample is part of a study of early T cells in non-severe SARS-CoV-2 infection. Looking at the study overall: With bulk RNA from unsorted whole blood as input, sequencing yielded unpaired chains. Overall study results and limits: Matching with VDJdb favored anti-spike CD8 responses (missing private and CD4 specificities).

Attachment of unique molecular identifiers to individual cDNA molecules was performed. MiXCR was run by TCRdb on the 5' RACE reads, yielding one entry per CDR3 protein. The sample lists about 76,000 distinct CDR3 sequences; roughly 12% were seen once. The TCR originated in an adult who was a healthcare worker with PCR-confirmed SARS-CoV-2 infection or an uninfected control (not recorded which). Sequencing used whole blood.

CDR3 sequence (DNA): TGTGCCAGCAGCGAAGGGCGCCCGACAGTTATGAACACTGAAGCTTTCTTT. It translates to CASSEGRPTVMNTEAFF. The rearrangement uses TRBV4-2 and TRBJ1-1; D might be TRBD1 (5 bases). Per germline, CDR1 LGHNA and CDR2 YNFKEQ. The CDR3 runs 17 residues. V dropped 5 bases and J dropped 0 bases, with 19 bases sitting between them.